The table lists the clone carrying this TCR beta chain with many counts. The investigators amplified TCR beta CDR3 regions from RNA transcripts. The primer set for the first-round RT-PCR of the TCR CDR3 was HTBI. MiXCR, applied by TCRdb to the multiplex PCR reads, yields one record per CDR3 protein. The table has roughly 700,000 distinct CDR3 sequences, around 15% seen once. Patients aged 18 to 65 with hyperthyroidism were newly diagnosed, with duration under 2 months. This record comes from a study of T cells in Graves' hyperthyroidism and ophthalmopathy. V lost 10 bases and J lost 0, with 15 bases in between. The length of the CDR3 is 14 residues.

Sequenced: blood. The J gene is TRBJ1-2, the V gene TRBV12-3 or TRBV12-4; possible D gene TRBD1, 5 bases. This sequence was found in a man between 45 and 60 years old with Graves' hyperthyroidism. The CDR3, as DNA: TGTGCCACCCGTTTTAGGGGAGCTAACTATGGCTACACCTTC. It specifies CATRFRGANYGYTF.